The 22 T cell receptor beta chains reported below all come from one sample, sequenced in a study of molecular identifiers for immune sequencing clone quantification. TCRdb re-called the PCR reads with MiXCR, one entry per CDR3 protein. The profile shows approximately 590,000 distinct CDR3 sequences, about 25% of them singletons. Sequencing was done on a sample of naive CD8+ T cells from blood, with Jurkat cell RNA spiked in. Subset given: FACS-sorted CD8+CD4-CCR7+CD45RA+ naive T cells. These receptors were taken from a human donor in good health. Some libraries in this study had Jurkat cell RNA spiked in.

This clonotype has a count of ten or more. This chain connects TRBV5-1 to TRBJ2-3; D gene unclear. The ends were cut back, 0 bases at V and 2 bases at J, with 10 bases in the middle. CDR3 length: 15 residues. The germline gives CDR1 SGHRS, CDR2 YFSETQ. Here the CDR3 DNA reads TGCGCCAGCAGCTTGGAGGACCACTACACAGATACGCAGTATTTT. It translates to CASSLEDHYTDTQYF.

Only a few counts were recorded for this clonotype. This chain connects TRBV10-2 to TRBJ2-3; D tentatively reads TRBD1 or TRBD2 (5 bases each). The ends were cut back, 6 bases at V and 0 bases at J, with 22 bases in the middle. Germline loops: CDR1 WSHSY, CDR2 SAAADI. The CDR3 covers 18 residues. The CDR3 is CASRGPVSRVTSTDTQYF. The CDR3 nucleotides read TGCGCCAGCAGGGGACCCGTCTCCAGGGTTACTAGCACAGATACGCAGTATTTT.

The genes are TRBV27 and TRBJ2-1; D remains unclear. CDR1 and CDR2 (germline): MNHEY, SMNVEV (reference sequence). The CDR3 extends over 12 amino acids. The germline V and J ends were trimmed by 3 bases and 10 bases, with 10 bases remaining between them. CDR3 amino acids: CASSFTAGEQFF. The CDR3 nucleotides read TGTGCCAGCAGTTTTACGGCTGGGGAGCAGTTCTTC.

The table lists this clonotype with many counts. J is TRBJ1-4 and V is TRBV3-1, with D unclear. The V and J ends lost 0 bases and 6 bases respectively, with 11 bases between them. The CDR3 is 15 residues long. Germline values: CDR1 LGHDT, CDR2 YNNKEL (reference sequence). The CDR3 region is CASSQDRVIDEKLFF. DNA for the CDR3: TGTGCCAGCAGCCAAGATAGGGTGATAGATGAAAAACTGTTTTTT.

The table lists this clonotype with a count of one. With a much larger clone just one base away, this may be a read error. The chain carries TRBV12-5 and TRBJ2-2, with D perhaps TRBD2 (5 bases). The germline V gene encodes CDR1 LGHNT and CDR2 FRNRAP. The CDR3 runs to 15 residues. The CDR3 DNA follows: TGTGCTAGTGGTTTGTCCATCCGAGACACCGGGGTGCTGTTTTTT. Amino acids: CASGLSIRDTGVLFF.

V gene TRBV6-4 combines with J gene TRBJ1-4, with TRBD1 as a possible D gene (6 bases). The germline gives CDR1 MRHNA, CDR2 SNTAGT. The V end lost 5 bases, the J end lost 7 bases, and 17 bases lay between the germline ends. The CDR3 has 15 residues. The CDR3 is CASSPKGGMVEKLFF. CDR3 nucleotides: TGTGCCAGCAGTCCGAAGGGGGGAATGGTTGAAAAACTGTTTTTT.

The CDR3 DNA follows: TGTGCCAGCAGTTTATGGGGACAGGGGAATGGCTACACCTTC. Its translation is CASSLWGQGNGYTF. The chain has TRBV27 and TRBJ1-2; TRBD1 matches 10 bases. Germline CDR1 reads MNHEY; CDR2 reads SMNVEV (reference sequence). The length of the CDR3 is 14 residues. V lost 1 base to trimming and J lost 6 bases; unmatched junction nucleotides: 2.

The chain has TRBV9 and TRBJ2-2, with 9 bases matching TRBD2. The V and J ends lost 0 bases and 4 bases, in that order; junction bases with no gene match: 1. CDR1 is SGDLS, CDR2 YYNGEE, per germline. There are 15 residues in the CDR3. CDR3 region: CASSVDSGGTGELFF. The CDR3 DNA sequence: TGTGCCAGCAGCGTAGATAGCGGGGGCACCGGGGAGCTGTTTTTT.

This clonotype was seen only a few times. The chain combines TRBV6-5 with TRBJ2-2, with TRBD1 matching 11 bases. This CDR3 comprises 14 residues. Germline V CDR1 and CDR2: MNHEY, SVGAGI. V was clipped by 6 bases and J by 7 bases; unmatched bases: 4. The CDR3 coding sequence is TGTGCCAGCAGCGGACAGGGGGCGGGCGGGGAGCTGTTTTTT. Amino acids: CASSGQGAGGELFF.

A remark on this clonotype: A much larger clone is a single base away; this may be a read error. For the CDR3, the DNA is TGTGCCAACAGTGAAGCTTATGGTCCCCATAGGACGCAGTATTTT. Protein: CANSEAYGPHRTQYF. The chain combines TRBV12-3 or TRBV12-4 with TRBJ2-3; D is uncertain. This CDR3 comprises 15 residues.

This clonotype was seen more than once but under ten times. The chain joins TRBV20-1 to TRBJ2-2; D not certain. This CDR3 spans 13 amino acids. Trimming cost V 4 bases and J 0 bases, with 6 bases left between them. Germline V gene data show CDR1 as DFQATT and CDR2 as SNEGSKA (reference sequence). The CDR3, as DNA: TGCAGTGCTACCGGTCCGAACACCGGGGAGCTGTTTTTT. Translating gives CSATGPNTGELFF.

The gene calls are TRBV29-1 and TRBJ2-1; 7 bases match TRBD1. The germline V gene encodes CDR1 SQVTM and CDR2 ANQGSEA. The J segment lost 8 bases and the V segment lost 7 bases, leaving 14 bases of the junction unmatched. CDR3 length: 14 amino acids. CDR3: CSAPLRDSFDEQFF. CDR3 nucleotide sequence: TGCAGCGCCCCGCTCCGGGACAGCTTCGATGAGCAGTTCTTC.

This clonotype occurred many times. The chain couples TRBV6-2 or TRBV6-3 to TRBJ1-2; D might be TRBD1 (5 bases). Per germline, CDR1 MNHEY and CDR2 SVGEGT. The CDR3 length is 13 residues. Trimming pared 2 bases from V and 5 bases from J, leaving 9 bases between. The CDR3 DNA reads TGTGCCAGCAGTTACGGGACCCCATATGGCTACACCTTC. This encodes CASSYGTPYGYTF.

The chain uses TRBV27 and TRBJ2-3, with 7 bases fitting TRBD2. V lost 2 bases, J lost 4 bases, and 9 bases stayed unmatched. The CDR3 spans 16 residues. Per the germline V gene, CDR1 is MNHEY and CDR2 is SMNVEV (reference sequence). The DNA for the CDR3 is TGTGCCAGCAGTTTAGAATGGGAGGGCCAGGCAGATACGCAGTATTTT. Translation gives CASSLEWEGQADTQYF.

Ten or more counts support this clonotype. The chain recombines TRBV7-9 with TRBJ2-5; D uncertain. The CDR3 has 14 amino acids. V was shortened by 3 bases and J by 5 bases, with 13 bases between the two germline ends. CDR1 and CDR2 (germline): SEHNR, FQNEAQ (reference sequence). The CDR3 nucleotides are TGTGCCAGCAGCTTTGCTAGGGTAGTCGAGACCCAGTACTTC. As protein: CASSFARVVETQYF.

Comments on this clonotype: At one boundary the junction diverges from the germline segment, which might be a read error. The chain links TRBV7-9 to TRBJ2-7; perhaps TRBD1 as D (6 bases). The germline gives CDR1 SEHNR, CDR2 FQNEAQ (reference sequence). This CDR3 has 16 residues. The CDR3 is CASSPGRVDSSYEQHF. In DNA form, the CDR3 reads TGTGCCAGCAGCCCTGGGCGGGTGGACAGCTCCTACGAGCAGCACTTC.

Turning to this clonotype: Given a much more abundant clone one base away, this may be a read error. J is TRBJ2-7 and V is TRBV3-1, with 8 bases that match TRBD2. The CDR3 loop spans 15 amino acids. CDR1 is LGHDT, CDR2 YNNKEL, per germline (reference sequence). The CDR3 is CASSHDRTSWYEQCF. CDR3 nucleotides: TGTGCCAGCAGCCACGATCGGACTAGCTGGTACGAGCAGTGCTTC.

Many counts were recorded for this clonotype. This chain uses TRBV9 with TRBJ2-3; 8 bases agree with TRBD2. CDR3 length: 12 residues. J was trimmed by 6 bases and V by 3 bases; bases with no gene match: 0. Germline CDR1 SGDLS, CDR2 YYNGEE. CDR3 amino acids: CASSGLADTQYF. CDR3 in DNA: TGTGCCAGCAGCGGACTAGCGGATACGCAGTATTTT.

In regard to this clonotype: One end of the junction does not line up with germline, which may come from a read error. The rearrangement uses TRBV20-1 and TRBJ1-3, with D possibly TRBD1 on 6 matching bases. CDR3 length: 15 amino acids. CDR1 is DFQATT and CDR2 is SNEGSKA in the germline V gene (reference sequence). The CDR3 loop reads CSVRGGTLPGNTIYF. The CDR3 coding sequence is TGCAGTGTTAGAGGGGGGACCCTACCTGGAAACACCATATATTTT.

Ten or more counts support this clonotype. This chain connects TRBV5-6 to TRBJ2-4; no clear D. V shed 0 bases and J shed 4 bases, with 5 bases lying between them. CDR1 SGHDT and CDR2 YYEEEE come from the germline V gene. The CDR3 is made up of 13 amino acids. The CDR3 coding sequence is TGTGCCAGCAGCTTGGCCAGGAAAAACATTCAGTACTTC. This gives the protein CASSLARKNIQYF.

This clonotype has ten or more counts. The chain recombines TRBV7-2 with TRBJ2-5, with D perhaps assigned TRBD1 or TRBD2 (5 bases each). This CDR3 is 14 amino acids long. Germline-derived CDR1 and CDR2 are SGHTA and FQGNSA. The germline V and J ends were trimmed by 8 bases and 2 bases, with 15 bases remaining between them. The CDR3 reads CASRQRGPQETQYF. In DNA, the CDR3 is TGTGCCAGCCGCCAACGGGGCCCACAAGAGACCCAGTACTTC. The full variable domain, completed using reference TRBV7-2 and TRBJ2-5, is GAGVSQSPSNKVTEKGKDVELRCDPISGHTALYWYRQSLGQGLEFLIYFQGNSAPDKSGLPSDRFSAERTGGSVSTLTIQRTQQEDSAVYLCASRQRGPQETQYFGPGTRLLVL.

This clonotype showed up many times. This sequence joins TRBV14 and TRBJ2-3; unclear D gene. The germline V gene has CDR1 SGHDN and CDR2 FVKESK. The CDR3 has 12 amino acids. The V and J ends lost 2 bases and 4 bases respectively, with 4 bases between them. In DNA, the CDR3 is TGTGCCAGCAGCCAAAGATCAGATACGCAGTATTTT. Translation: CASSQRSDTQYF.